This T cell receptor beta chain was observed in a study of blood T cell repertoires in COVID-19. Study context: Specimens from acute and convalescent COVID-19 originated in the United States, Italy and Spain. Sample material is recorded as cDNA or gDNA derived from T cells, B-cell-depleted T cells, or PBMCs.

Germline V gene sequence: CDR1 MNHNY, CDR2 SVGAGI (reference sequence). V lost 5 bases, J lost 3 bases, and 17 bases lay in between. The CDR3 consists of 17 residues. In the source study's methods: Estimation of nucleated cell counts relied on the amplification of reference gene primers. The data were produced by immunoSEQ multiplex PCR, yet TCRdb's version contains in-frame clones alone and is incomplete. V and J calls and clone size are as listed in that table; D and trimming were resolved from the DNA. The sample shows some 400,000 clones, around 90% of them seen only once. Sequencing was performed on peripheral blood. This clonotype was sampled from a man aged 18 to 35 with active or convalescent COVID-19. The V gene is TRBV6-6, the J gene TRBJ1-6, with D perhaps TRBD1 (5 bases). CDR3 nucleotide sequence: TGTGCCAGCAGTCGAACCGGGCGGGGGAACTATAATTCACCCCTCCACTTT. Its translation: CASSRTGRGNYNSPLHF.